This TCR beta chain was profiled in a study of T cell changes during pregnancy in multiple sclerosis (dated by TCRdb to the late 2010s). As for the study more broadly: The study examined how the T cell repertoire changed over the course of pregnancy in women with multiple sclerosis.

Via the germline V gene (reference sequence), CDR1 is MNHEY and CDR2 SMNVEV. Unmatched junction bases come to 5, with V trimmed by 4 bases and J by 2 bases. The CDR3 has 15 amino acids, counting the end cysteine and phenylalanine. CDR3 DNA only is kept here, 45 bases in frame from base 1. The library was produced with the immunoSEQ multiplex PCR assay. Drawn from immuneACCESS, this table holds only the in-frame rearrangements with V and J called that TCRdb kept. Clones are partly lost; checked studies trace under half to an unresolved V gene and leave the rest unexplained. The table for this sample lists more than 90,000 clones; 92% of them were counted only once. The ten top clones hold 1.5% to 1.9% of the sample. As for this clone: This clone's antigen is unknown. No much larger clone is present one base from it, and per-base qualities are unavailable.

The sequence was collected from a female donor with multiple sclerosis, enrolled in a pregnancy study. The source was peripheral blood, collected in the first trimester of pregnancy. The rearranged segments are TRBV27 and TRBJ2-1, and 7 junction bases match TRBD1. For the CDR3, the sequence is CASSSRQGPYNEQFF. The nucleotide sequence reads as follows: TGTGCCAGCAGTTCCCGACAGGGACCCTACAATGAGCAGTTCTTC.